Included here is one T cell receptor (beta chain) sequence, with context. Its target is not known. CD4+ cell separation produced CD45RA+ naive and CD45RA-negative memory subsets. The data derive from a study of shared clonotypes between healthy human individuals. General study findings and limits: Rarefaction analysis demonstrated incomplete sorted-subset sequencing notwithstanding large depth. Generation probabilities of non-shared clonotypes were lower (relative to those shared by all four donors).

V was clipped by 4 bases and J by 5 bases, with 13 bases between them. Germline values: CDR1 SGHRS, CDR2 YFSETQ. CDR3 length: 14 amino acids. Sorted-subset replicate PCR reactions were performed with about 200 ng DNA, corresponding to 30,000 or so T cell genomes. The table came from immunoSEQ multiplex PCR; TCRdb's copy has only in-frame clones and leaves some out. The sample contains roughly 2.5 million clones, approximately 92% of which appear only once. The gene calls are TRBV5-1 and TRBJ2-1; either TRBD1 or TRBD2 may fit D (7 bases each). Sequencing was carried out using naive CD4+ T cells sorted from blood. Specified subset: CD45RA+ positively selected. The source is a man in his late teens or twenties in good health. The CDR3: CASSRQGGNNEQFF. DNA for the CDR3: TGCGCCAGCAGCCGACAGGGAGGGAACAATGAGCAGTTCTTC.